These T cell receptor beta chains were read from a single sample in a study of CD8 T cells in ankylosing spondylitis. TCRdb re-called the 5' RACE reads through MiXCR, storing one row per CDR3 protein. The repertoire consists of 130,000 or so distinct CDR3 sequences, with 17% occurring once and the leading ten covering approximately 33%. Specimen: blood, either unsorted or a sorted T cell fraction (not recorded which). These receptors were collected from a male donor with ankylosing spondylitis. CDR3s include the opening cysteine and the closing phenylalanine or tryptophan. A D gene is named only where the DNA matches it firmly. Only part of the rows carry a size: once, few, many, or a class if the clone is expanded.

>TRBV3-1|NA|TRBJ2-7|12|many
CASSHTANEQYF
TGTGCCAGCAGTCATACAGCCAACGAGCAGTACTTC
>TRBV20-1|TRBD2|TRBJ2-1|14|NA
CSARDLAGRDEQFF
TGCAGTGCTAGAGATCTAGCGGGAAGGGATGAGCAGTTCTTC
>TRBV29-1|TRBD2|TRBJ2-1|15|many
CSPRLAGGTYNEQFF
TGCAGCCCTAGACTAGCGGGAGGCACCTACAATGAGCAGTTCTTC
>TRBV28|NA|TRBJ2-1|12|few
CASGEDYNEQFF
TGTGCCAGCGGGGAGGACTACAATGAGCAGTTCTTC
>TRBV6-1|TRBD2|TRBJ2-2|16|few
CASTVGGGVDTGELFF
TGTGCCAGCACCGTCGGGGGAGGGGTGGACACCGGGGAGCTGTTTTTT
>TRBV7-9|NA|TRBJ1-2|15|few
CASSTQGGWEHGYTF
TGTGCCAGCAGCACTCAGGGTGGATGGGAGCATGGCTACACCTTC
>TRBV4-1|NA|TRBJ1-3|15|NA
CASSQVGGSGNTIYF
TGCGCCAGCAGCCAAGTAGGGGGCTCTGGAAACACCATATATTTT
>TRBV7-9|NA|TRBJ2-5|12|NA
CASSRQEWTQYF
TGTGCCAGCAGTCGCCAGGAGTGGACCCAGTACTTC
>TRBV9|TRBD2|TRBJ2-7|15|NA
CASSVRLAGEGEQYF
TGTGCCAGCAGCGTGAGACTAGCGGGAGAAGGCGAGCAGTACTTC
>TRBV28|TRBD1|TRBJ2-7|13|many
CATSPGQTYEQYF
TGTGCCACCTCACCGGGACAGACCTACGAGCAGTACTTC
>TRBV12-5|NA|TRBJ1-1|15|few
CASGLVRGSDTEAFF
TGTGCTAGTGGTTTGGTCAGGGGATCAGACACTGAAGCTTTCTTT
>TRBV6-5|NA|TRBJ2-1|13|NA
CASSYGRYNEQFF
TGTGCCAGCAGTTACGGGAGATACAATGAGCAGTTCTTC
>TRBV20-1|TRBD1|TRBJ2-5|14|NA
CSARNRGSLETQYF
TGCAGTGCTAGGAACAGGGGGTCTCTAGAGACCCAGTACTTC
>TRBV28|NA|TRBJ2-7|13|NA
CASSFPGPYEQYF
TGTGCCAGCAGTTTCCCCGGGCCCTACGAGCAGTACTTC
>TRBV28|TRBD2|TRBJ2-1|17|NA
CASSLQSGTSVNNEQFF
TGTGCCAGCAGTCTCCAGTCCGGGACTAGCGTAAACAATGAGCAGTTCTTC
>TRBV7-6|TRBD2|TRBJ2-1|17|few
CASSSSTSGRANAEQFF
TGTGCCAGCAGCTCCTCGACTAGCGGGAGGGCCAATGCAGAGCAGTTCTTC
>TRBV27|NA|TRBJ2-7|14|few
CASSPGTYSYEQYF
TGTGCCAGCAGTCCCGGGACGTACTCCTACGAGCAGTACTTC
>TRBV5-5|TRBD1|TRBJ2-3|16|few
CASSEGTGPRTDTQYF
TGTGCCAGCAGCGAGGGGACAGGGCCCCGCACAGATACGCAGTATTTT
>TRBV27|NA|TRBJ2-7|15|few
CASSLRDTGSHEQYF
TGTGCCAGCAGTTTACGGGACACGGGATCGCACGAGCAGTACTTC
>TRBV12-3/TRBV12-4|NA|TRBJ1-2|11|few
CASSTGPGYTF
TGTGCCAGCAGTACAGGTCCGGGCTACACCTTC
>TRBV9|NA|TRBJ2-7|15|NA
CASSARGESSYEQYF
TGTGCCAGCAGCGCCCGAGGGGAAAGCTCCTACGAGCAGTACTTC
>TRBV7-6|NA|TRBJ1-4|12|many
CASMGADLKLFF
TGTGCCAGCATGGGGGCGGATTTAAAACTGTTTTTT
>TRBV28|NA|TRBJ1-1|13|many
CASKGTVNTEAFF
TGTGCCAGCAAGGGAACAGTGAACACTGAAGCTTTCTTT
>TRBV27|TRBD1|TRBJ2-7|12|NA
CASSRQGHEQYF
TGTGCCAGCAGTAGACAGGGCCATGAGCAGTACTTC
>TRBV6-1|NA|TRBJ1-5|15|NA
CASSGQAYSNQPQHF
TGTGCCAGCAGTGGTCAGGCCTATAGCAATCAGCCCCAGCATTTT
>TRBV7-8|NA|TRBJ1-5|13|NA
CASSQGRSQPQHF
TGTGCCAGCAGCCAGGGGCGCTCTCAGCCCCAGCATTTT
>TRBV5-1|NA|TRBJ2-6|19|few
CASSTWIQERITGANVLTF
TGCGCCAGCAGCACCTGGATCCAGGAACGGATCACTGGGGCCAACGTCCTGACTTTC
>TRBV7-9|TRBD1|TRBJ2-7|14|few
CASSLSDRGPEQYF
TGTGCCAGCAGCTTATCGGACAGGGGGCCCGAGCAGTACTTC
>TRBV4-2|NA|TRBJ1-1|13|few
CASSPSEAAEAFF
TGTGCCAGCAGCCCAAGTGAAGCGGCTGAAGCTTTCTTT
>TRBV4-3|TRBD2|TRBJ2-7|16|NA
CASSQDHRTSAYEQYF
TGCGCCAGCAGCCAAGATCACCGGACTAGCGCCTACGAGCAGTACTTC
>TRBV2|NA|TRBJ1-1|14|NA
CASRGTQTNTEAFF
TGTGCCAGCAGGGGGACACAAACTAACACTGAAGCTTTCTTT